Below are 19 T cell receptor beta chains sequenced from a single sample in a study of blood T cell repertoires in COVID-19. Profiled with immunoSEQ multiplex PCR; TCRdb holds only in-frame clones, not every one. This table holds around 310,000 clones, around 90% found once. The source material was peripheral blood. Source of these receptors: a woman aged 40 to 50 with COVID-19, enrolled during active disease.

The rearrangement uses TRBV27 and TRBJ2-5; D remains ambiguous. V was trimmed by 3 bases and J by 3 bases, leaving 8 bases between them. This CDR3 spans 13 amino acids. Germline CDR1 and CDR2: MNHEY and SMNVEV (reference sequence). CDR3 in amino acids: CASSFVAEETQYF. The CDR3, as DNA: TGTGCCAGCAGTTTTGTGGCGGAAGAGACCCAGTACTTC.

This clone appeared once. V and J are TRBV6-5 and TRBJ1-4; TRBD1 aligns across 7 bases. The CDR3 spans 16 residues. Germline CDR1 is MNHEY and CDR2 is SVGAGI. Trimming at V came to 2 bases and at J to 3 bases, leaving 6 bases not matched to a gene. In DNA form, the CDR3 reads TGTGCCAGCAGTTACGACAGGGTCGGGGCTAATGAAAAACTGTTTTTT. Translated, it gives CASSYDRVGANEKLFF.

The chain joins TRBV28 to TRBJ1-2; D is unclear. V lost 2 bases to trimming and J lost 8 bases, with 15 bases between them. CDR1 is MDHEN and CDR2 is SYDVKM in the germline V gene. The length of the CDR3 is 14 residues. The CDR3 nucleotides are TGTGCCAGCAGTTTAGTAGGCCACAGTTGGGGCTACACCTTC. Protein sequence: CASSLVGHSWGYTF.

The V and J genes are TRBV10-3 and TRBJ2-6, with D uncertain. The germline V gene encodes CDR1 ENHRY and CDR2 SYGVKD. Trimming removed 3 bases at V and 0 bases at J, with 6 bases between. This CDR3 contains 15 residues. CDR3 sequence: CAISEEDSGANVLTF. In DNA form, the CDR3 reads TGTGCCATCAGTGAAGAGGACTCTGGGGCCAACGTCCTGACTTTC.

The rearrangement joins TRBV7-2 to TRBJ1-5; D gene uncertain. The CDR3 runs to 13 residues. The ends were cut back, 3 bases at V and 5 bases at J, with 8 bases in the middle. Germline V gene lookup returns CDR1 SGHTA and CDR2 FQGNSA. For the CDR3, the DNA is TGTGCCAGCAGCTTTAAGGGAGATCAGCCCCAGCATTTT. Its protein is CASSFKGDQPQHF.

This chain uses TRBV19 with TRBJ2-2, with a possible D match to TRBD1 (5 bases). The V end was cut by 4 bases, the J end by 4 bases, with 13 bases between. The CDR3 spans 15 residues. Germline V gives CDR1 LNHDA, CDR2 SQIVND (reference sequence). Here the CDR3 DNA reads TGTGCCAGTAGTAAGCGTCAGGGTGGCACCGGGGAGCTGTTTTTT. Translation gives CASSKRQGGTGELFF.

The chain uses TRBV7-9 and TRBJ2-1, with 10 bases matching TRBD2. The CDR3 length is 15 residues. Germline CDR1 SEHNR, CDR2 FQNEAQ (reference sequence). J was trimmed by 4 bases and V by 10 bases; bases with no gene match: 10. The CDR3 nucleotides read TGTGCCATCTCAGGTGGAGCGGGAGGGTACAATGAGCAGTTCTTC. This sequence encodes CAISGGAGGYNEQFF.

This clone was observed once. J is TRBJ2-2 and V is TRBV7-2; D gene ambiguous. Trimming stripped 2 bases from V and 4 bases from J, with 8 bases between. From germline, CDR1 is SGHTA and CDR2 FQGNSA. The CDR3 spans 14 residues. The DNA for the CDR3 is TGTGCCAGCAGCTTAAAATCGAGCACCGGGGAGCTGTTTTTT. Its translation: CASSLKSSTGELFF.

The chain joins TRBV20-1 to TRBJ2-7; no clear D gene. V lost 3 bases and J lost 4, with 19 bases in between. This CDR3 has 15 amino acids. The V gene's germline CDR1 is DFQATT and CDR2 SNEGSKA (reference sequence). CDR3 bases: TGCAGTGCTAGTCCAGTTACAACCGTTGGTTACGAGCAGTACTTC. Its protein product is CSASPVTTVGYEQYF.

V and J are TRBV30 and TRBJ1-4; possibly TRBD1 for D (5 bases). Germline CDR1 and CDR2: GTSNPN and SVGIG (reference sequence). The CDR3 contains 14 residues. V dropped 5 bases and J dropped 8 bases, with 18 bases sitting between them. CDR3 sequence: CAWDDSLVGEKLFF. CDR3 nucleotides: TGTGCCTGGGATGACAGCCTTGTCGGGGAAAAACTGTTTTTT.

This clone has more than one count but fewer than ten. This chain uses TRBV28 with TRBJ1-6; D may be TRBD1 (5 bases). V lost 11 bases, J lost 4 bases, and 15 bases lay in between. The CDR3 spans 14 residues. Germline CDR1 reads MDHEN; CDR2 reads SYDVKM. In DNA, the CDR3 is TGTGCCGCCCGGCGGGGGTCTTATAATTCACCCCTCCACTTT. It is translated as CAARRGSYNSPLHF.

The V gene is TRBV27, the J gene TRBJ1-6; D is uncertain. V lost 6 bases to trimming and J lost 7 bases, with 7 bases between them. The germline CDR1 and CDR2 sequences are MNHEY and SMNVEV (reference sequence). The CDR3 covers 12 residues. The CDR3 sequence: CASRRVNSPLHF. The CDR3 DNA follows: TGTGCCAGCAGGAGGGTAAATTCACCCCTCCACTTT.

The J gene is TRBJ1-2, the V gene TRBV28; unclear D gene. The V gene's germline CDR1 is MDHEN and CDR2 SYDVKM. V lost 6 bases to trimming and J lost 8 bases, with 22 bases between them. The CDR3 extends over 15 amino acids. CDR3 loop: CASSLVFQLDRGYTF. The CDR3, as DNA: TGTGCCAGCAGCCTAGTTTTTCAACTTGATCGGGGCTACACCTTC.

This clone was seen a few times. V is TRBV28 and J is TRBJ2-1, with 7 nucleotides matching TRBD1. V shed 3 bases and J 4 bases; nucleotides not matched to a gene: 9. Looked up from germline, CDR1 is MDHEN and CDR2 is SYDVKM. CDR3 size: 16 residues. In DNA form, the CDR3 reads TGTGCCAGCAGTTTCTCGACAGGGTCGGGGTACAATGAGCAGTTCTTC. It specifies CASSFSTGSGYNEQFF.

The rearrangement joins TRBV7-2 to TRBJ2-2, with TRBD2 identical over 7 bases. The CDR3 extends over 17 amino acids. V shed 5 bases and J 5 bases; nucleotides not matched to a gene: 14. The germline gives CDR1 SGHTA, CDR2 FQGNSA. The CDR3 loop reads CASSPGGAGVRTGELFF. For the CDR3, the DNA is TGTGCCAGCAGCCCCGGCGGTGCGGGAGTGAGGACCGGGGAGCTGTTTTTT.

V and J are TRBV10-2 and TRBJ2-1; 9 positions match TRBD1. This CDR3 contains 15 residues. CDR1 is WSHSY and CDR2 is SAAADI in the germline V gene. J was trimmed by 11 bases and V by 2 bases; bases with no gene match: 10. CDR3 sequence (DNA): TGCGCCAGCAGTGAGGATGTCGGGACAGGGATACAGCAGTTCTTC. Translating gives CASSEDVGTGIQQFF.

In this sample, this clone turned up a few times. The chain recombines TRBV19 with TRBJ1-5; D remains ambiguous. V lost 3 bases to trimming and J lost 7 bases, with 16 bases between them. The CDR3 loop spans 15 amino acids. Per the germline V gene, CDR1 is LNHDA and CDR2 is SQIVND (reference sequence). For the CDR3, the DNA is TGTGCCAGTAGTATGCAGGCACATGCGGGGCAGCCCCAGCATTTT. The encoded protein is CASSMQAHAGQPQHF.

This clone was seen just once. J is TRBJ1-3 and V is TRBV24-1, with 9 bases matching TRBD1. The germline CDR1 and CDR2 sequences are KGHDR and SFDVKD. This CDR3 has 19 amino acids. The ends lost 2 bases at V and 2 bases at J; junction bases unmatched: 12. The CDR3 protein is CATSDSSGQGIHPGNTIYF. The DNA of the CDR3 is TGTGCCACCAGTGATTCCTCCGGACAGGGGATACATCCTGGAAACACCATATATTTT.

The chain recombines TRBV7-9 with TRBJ2-1; TRBD2 matches at 12 bases. V dropped 4 bases and J dropped 8; count of bases not matched to a gene: 18. Germline CDR1 reads SEHNR; CDR2 reads FQNEAQ (reference sequence). The CDR3 totals 19 residues. This CDR3 is CASSSDRGMSLAGGDEQFF. CDR3 coding DNA: TGTGCCAGCAGCTCGGACAGGGGGATGTCACTAGCGGGAGGTGATGAGCAGTTCTTC.